This TCR beta chain originates from a study of cytomegalovirus exposure and HLA in healthy donors (dated by TCRdb to the late 2010s). Describing the broader study: In an earlier analysis of some 550 of the donors, 276 Gb of sequence data and 117 million unique TCR beta sequences from approximately 180 million T cells were reported. About 310 gigabases of sequencing data and roughly 90 million unique TCR sequences were included in an early release covering roughly 600 HLA-typed donors. Of the roughly 390 genotyped donors, around 81% fell in the genetic ancestry cluster associated with self-reported Caucasian donors. The aim of the study was to test whether cataloging public T cell receptors could identify signatures of past pathogen exposure. Using immunosequencing, the study profiled T cell repertoires from 500 to 800 subjects and related those repertoires to cytomegalovirus serostatus. A separate validation cohort of about 110 different subjects was used in addition to the roughly 620-subject first cohort. To predict cytomegalovirus infection status, the study brought together high-throughput TCR immunosequencing, statistical association of individual TCRs with disease status, and machine learning. In a later analysis, previously published TCR beta repertoires from 666 donors were re-analyzed and high-resolution HLA genotyping was added so that TCR occurrence patterns could be studied. Rather than drawing on any new phenotypic data, the later analysis identified candidate immune exposures from TCR beta sequences and the way those sequences occurred across donors. In an earlier analysis of around 540 of the donors, high-throughput TCR beta sequencing was used to judge whether each TCR beta V gene segment behaved as functional or pseudogenic. Alongside the repertoire data, information on donor age, sex, ethnicity and CMV serostatus was compiled. In a later genetic analysis, genome-wide SNP genotypes for about 55% of the roughly 670 donors were used, and that subset was treated as a discovery cohort. All discovery cohort repertoires had been generated on a single sequencing platform. HLA typing covered class I and class II loci at four-digit resolution. The number of typed donors differed by locus: about 629-630 for A, B, C, DRB1 and DQB1; approximately 540 for DQA1; around 610 for DPA1; and around 450 for DPB1. Because of strong linkage in the cohort, a few DR-DQ haplotypes were treated as single units for association and clustering. On average, roughly 200,000 unique TCR beta nucleotide sequences were sequenced per donor among a few hundred genotyped donors of the cohort, with approximately 18% of those sequences being non-productive.

Overall study outcomes, separate from this receptor: A few of the identified cytomegalovirus-associated TCR beta chains were confirmed in vitro to be specific for cytomegalovirus antigens. In a later analysis, some 18,000 TCR beta sequences were associated with specific HLA alleles at a false discovery rate of 0.05. A later analysis found that TCR association rates varied across HLA loci, with DRB1 alleles showing the most associated TCRs and HLA-C alleles the fewest. For the cohort, immune exposure information was limited to CMV serostatus. Because some donors lacked HLA typing at each locus, the association tests relied only on the typed subset. In a later analysis, several top co-occurrence clusters were reported to appear linked to parvovirus B19, influenza, CMV and Epstein-Barr virus. Linkage disequilibrium might explain the correlated functional status among segregating V segments, but an unknown experimental factor could not be ruled out. In a later genetic analysis, a missense DCLRE1C variant was associated with V-gene and J-gene trimming of TCR beta chains, and the association was replicated in an independent cohort. Across donors, most TCR sequences were observed very rarely, whereas some public TCRs were present in many individuals. Around 16 rarely observed V segments, including chromosome 9 orphons, were excluded from the earlier analysis of almost 600 of the donors because counts were too low. The sequencing pipeline was judged likely to have produced a cluster of highly shared sequence variants as a technical artifact. In both the original and validation cohorts, the classifier was reported to diagnose cytomegalovirus status with high specificity and sensitivity. Roughly uniform sequencing depth across donors was assumed in presence/absence analyses, although this assumption may not hold. The study gave a list of about 150 TCR beta chains associated with cytomegalovirus. It was suggested by the authors that the approach could potentially be generalized to other disease states and immunological phenotypes. In an earlier analysis of under 600 of the donors, most TCR beta V segments were observed in productive rearrangements about 90% or about 30% of the time, broadly matching IMGT annotations. Only TCR beta chains were sequenced in this cohort, and the absence of alpha or paired-chain data limited detectable features. A further reported finding was that TCR beta sequences accurately predicted the HLA-A and HLA-B alleles for most subjects in the first cohort. Because the 87-base-pair reads could not distinguish some IMGT-functional V segments, including TRBV6-2 and TRBV6-3, those segments were excluded. Compared with the approximately 670-donor mean, donors in an Asian-associated ancestry cluster had fewer N-insertions in productive TCRs, according to a later genetic analysis. When HLA alleles, especially DR and DQ, strongly co-occurred, TCR associations were difficult to assign to individual alleles. In a later analysis, HLA-associated TCR beta chains were found to be more clonally expanded and to have lower generation probabilities than equally common non-associated chains. According to a later analysis, most CMV-associated TCR beta chains appeared to be HLA-restricted, and the HLA associations seemed to be driven largely by CMV exposure.

Reading from cysteine to phenylalanine, the CDR3 counts 15 amino acids. Left in the record is the CDR3 DNA by itself, 45 bases read in frame from the first base. As encoded in the germline V gene (reference sequence), CDR1 is SGHKS while CDR2 is YYEKEE. Ends trimmed: V by 3 bases, J by 6 bases; bases unmatched to a gene: 9. In total, approximately 700 healthy bone marrow donors made up the cohort. All cohort members were sampled while nominally healthy, although unrecorded immune exposures were likely present. The donor tested CMV seronegative and was one of the 352 seronegative cohort members. Each donor provided a peripheral blood sample, and peripheral blood mononuclear cells were used for TCR beta sequencing. The Qiagen DNeasy Blood Extraction Kit was used to extract genomic DNA from the blood cell samples. Receptors were amplified or captured by the immunoSEQ multiplex PCR assay. A mixture of 60 forward primers for TCR Vbeta segments and 13 reverse primers for TCR Jbeta segments was used in the multiplex PCR. Amplification of the CDR3 region of rearranged TCR beta genes was performed with a multiplex PCR assay on genomic DNA. Amplified TCR beta libraries were sequenced as 87-base-pair reads on the Illumina HiSeq System. The original pipeline was this. A later analysis counted about 80 million unique TCR beta chains across the 666 repertoires, and 9.5 million to 11 million of these chains were shared by at least two donors. Raw reads were error-corrected and collapsed into unique sequences by a nearest-neighbor algorithm in which closely related sequences were merged to remove PCR and sequencing errors. CDR3 sequences were aligned to IMGT reference sequences to assign V, D and J gene segments. For a sequence to be retained, at least a six-nucleotide match to both a V gene segment and a J gene segment was required. Rearrangements were called productive when the CDR3 lacked stop codons and stayed in frame with V and J; all others were non-productive. Following IMGT convention, CDR3 was defined as the stretch from the second conserved V-encoded cysteine to the conserved J-encoded phenylalanine. Sequences without an unambiguous match to a single V gene segment were excluded from the earlier analysis of 450 to 650 of the donors. An earlier analysis of 587 of the donors called V segments functional above 56.7% productive rearrangements and segregating when the between-donor standard deviation exceeded 5%. A statistical classification framework was built for diagnosing cytomegalovirus status from the catalog of TCR beta chain sequences. A later analysis assigned V and J genes by comparing TCR nucleotide sequences with IMGT/GENE-DB human TR gene sequences. A later analysis assigned CDR3 sequences and most-parsimonious VDJ recombination scenarios with the TCRdist pipeline. In a later analysis, every TCR beta chain was defined by the combination of its CDR3 amino acid sequence and its V-gene family, and reads without a unique V-gene family were dropped. A later analysis removed roughly 590 highly shared, low-generation-probability nucleotide sequences to deal with suspected cross-contamination and a sequencing artifact. A later analysis calculated a clonal expansion index for each public chain from normalized within-repertoire ranks of inferred template counts. A later analysis computed generation probabilities with a VDJ recombination model fitted to out-of-frame rearrangements, and checked the results against IGoR. In a later analysis, hypergeometric tests were used to score TCR-TCR, TCR-HLA and TCR-CMV co-occurrence, with a repertoire-size bias correction applied to TCR pairs. In a later analysis, false discovery rates were estimated by permuting HLA or CMV assignments 20 times. In a later analysis, co-occurring TCRs were grouped using DBSCAN, and TCRdist sequence similarity was added for clustering within HLA-allele-positive subsets. Repertoires with fewer than 30,000 or more than 120,000 public chains were left out of co-occurrence clustering, as were a handful of repertoires with anomalous nucleotide sharing. TCRdb provides this immuneACCESS table in a form limited to in-frame rearrangements. Some clones are lacking; in checked studies, under half of them reflect an unresolved V gene, and why the rest are absent is not known. Clonal size and the V and J genes are those of that table, whereas D and trimming came from the DNA. In this sample the table shows under 200,000 clones, approximately 79% of which occur a single time. The biggest ten clones account for 0.65% to 0.75% of the sample.

As to this clone: The target of this receptor is not known. The record has no base qualities; no much larger clone is one base away.

Sequenced sample: PBMCs. The receptor chain draws on TRBV5-5 and TRBJ1-1; TRBD1 lines up with 9 middle nucleotides. This sequence was found in a woman aged 40 to 50 in good health and CMV-seronegative. The bases read TGTGCCAGCAGCTCTGGGACAGGGCGGGTGGCTGAAGCTTTCTTT. It encodes CASSSGTGRVAEAFF.